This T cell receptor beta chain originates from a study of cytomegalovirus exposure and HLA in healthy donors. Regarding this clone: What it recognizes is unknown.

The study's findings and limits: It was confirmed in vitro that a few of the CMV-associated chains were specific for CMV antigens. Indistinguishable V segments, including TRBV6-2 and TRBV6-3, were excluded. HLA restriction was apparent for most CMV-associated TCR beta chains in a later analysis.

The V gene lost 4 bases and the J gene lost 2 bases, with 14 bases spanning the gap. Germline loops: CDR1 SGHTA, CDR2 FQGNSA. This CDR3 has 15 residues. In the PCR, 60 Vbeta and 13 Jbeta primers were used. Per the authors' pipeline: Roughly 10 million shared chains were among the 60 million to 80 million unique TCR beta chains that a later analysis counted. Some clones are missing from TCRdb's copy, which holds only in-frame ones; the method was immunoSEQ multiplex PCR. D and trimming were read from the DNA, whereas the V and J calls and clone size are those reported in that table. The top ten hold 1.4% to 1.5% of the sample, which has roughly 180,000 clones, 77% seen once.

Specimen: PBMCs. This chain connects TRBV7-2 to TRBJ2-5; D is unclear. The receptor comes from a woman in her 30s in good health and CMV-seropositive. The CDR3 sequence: CASSSARLAQETQYF. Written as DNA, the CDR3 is TGTGCCAGCAGCTCCGCGAGGTTGGCGCAAGAGACCCAGTACTTC. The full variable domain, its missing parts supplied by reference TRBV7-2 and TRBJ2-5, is GAGVSQSPSNKVTEKGKDVELRCDPISGHTALYWYRQSLGQGLEFLIYFQGNSAPDKSGLPSDRFSAERTGGSVSTLTIQRTQQEDSAVYLCASSSARLAQETQYFGPGTRLLVL.